This T cell receptor beta chain derives from a study of vaccination effects on CD4 cells after COVID-19. The overall study: All study participants received two doses of BNT162b2 or mRNA-1273 vaccine. General study results and limits: Pronounced clonal contraction occurred in clones induced by infection and by vaccine late after vaccination.

ViraFEST expansion of antigen-specific CD4+ T cells with viral peptide pools preceded sequencing. The authors isolated CD4+ T cells after about 10 days of culture. Absence of prior SARS-CoV-2 infection characterized the vaccine recipients, who showed negative nucleocapsid antibodies. PBMC cultures contained about 2 million cells per well, about 11 IU/ml IL-2 and around 9.6 ug/ml peptides. On day 3 and again on day 7, half the medium was replaced with IL-2 medium. V was pared by 11 bases and J by 11 bases, with 15 bases between. This CDR3 spans 10 amino acids. Germline CDR1 LNHDA, CDR2 SQIVND (reference sequence). Comments on this clone: Antigen: not known.

Some clones are missing from TCRdb's copy, which holds only in-frame ones; the method was immunoSEQ multiplex PCR. Of some 68,000 clones in the sample, 80% were seen once. The source is a human donor who received a COVID-19 vaccine. This material consisted of CD4+ T cells from PBMCs cultured with SARS-CoV-2 spike peptides, taken before COVID-19 vaccination. The chain recombines TRBV19 with TRBJ1-1; D ambiguous. CDR3 sequence: CAPSRCGAFF. Written as DNA, the CDR3 is TGTGCCCCCTCCCGTTGTGGGGCTTTCTTT.